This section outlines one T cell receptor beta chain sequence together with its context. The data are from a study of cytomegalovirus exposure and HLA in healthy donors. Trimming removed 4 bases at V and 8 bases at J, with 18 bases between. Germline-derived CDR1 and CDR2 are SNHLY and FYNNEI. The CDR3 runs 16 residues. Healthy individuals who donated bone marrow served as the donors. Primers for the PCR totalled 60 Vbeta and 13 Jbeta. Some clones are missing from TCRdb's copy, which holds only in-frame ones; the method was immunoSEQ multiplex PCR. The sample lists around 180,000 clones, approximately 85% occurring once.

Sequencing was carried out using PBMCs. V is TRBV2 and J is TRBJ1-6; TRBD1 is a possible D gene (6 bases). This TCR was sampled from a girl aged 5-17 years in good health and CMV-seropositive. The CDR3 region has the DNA TGTGCCAGCAGTGGTGGCGGGGGGCCCCCCGATTCACCCCTCCACTTT. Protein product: CASSGGGGPPDSPLHF. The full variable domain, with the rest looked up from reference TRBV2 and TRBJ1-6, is EPEVTQTPSHQVTQMGQEVILRCVPISNHLYFYWYRQILGQKVEFLVSFYNNEISEKSEIFDDQFSVERPDGSNFTLKIRSTKLEDSAMYFCASSGGGGPPDSPLHFGNGTRLTVT.